These T cell receptor beta chains were read from a single sample in a study of T cells in Graves' hyperthyroidism and ophthalmopathy. TCRdb itself ran the multiplex PCR reads through MiXCR, one entry per CDR3 protein. Seen here are over 700,000 distinct CDR3 sequences, over 35% observed once, and the top ten hold 7.5% to 9.5%. Sequencing used blood. The receptors were gathered from a young man with Graves' hyperthyroidism. CDR3s include the opening cysteine and the closing phenylalanine or tryptophan. The D gene is left open where the match is weak. Rows may omit the clone size; those that give it use once, few, many or a size class.

clone size	D gene	V gene	J gene	CDR3 DNA	CDR3 protein
NA	TRBD2	TRBV5-1	TRBJ2-7	TGCGCCAGCAGTTTTAGCGGGGGGGGGGCCTACGAGCAGTACTTC	CASSFSGGGAYEQYF
many	TRBD1	TRBV24-1	TRBJ1-5	TGTGCCACCAGTGATATAGGGACAGGGAGTCAGCCCCAGCATTTT	CATSDIGTGSQPQHF
NA	NA	TRBV7-9	TRBJ2-5	TGTGCCAGCAGCCCTGCTCGGATTTCGCTCGGGACCCAGTACTTC	CASSPARISLGTQYF
few	NA	TRBV6-6	TRBJ2-6	TGTGCCAGCAGTTACCCAGACAGCTCTGGGGCCAACGTCCTGACTTTC	CASSYPDSSGANVLTF
NA	NA	TRBV12-3/TRBV12-4	TRBJ1-2	TGTGCCAGCAGTTTAAGAGAGCGAAGTTATGGCTACACCTTC	CASSLRERSYGYTF
NA	TRBD2	TRBV29-1	TRBJ2-5	TGCAGCGTTAGCGGGGGGACCCAGTACTTC	CSVSGGTQYF
NA	NA	TRBV10-3	TRBJ1-5	TGTGCCAGCAGTCTAAGGAGGTTGGATCAGCCCCAGCATTTT	CASSLRRLDQPQHF
few	NA	TRBV6-5	TRBJ1-5	TGTGCCAGCAGTCCGGGGGGAATTAGCAATCAGCCCCAGCATTTT	CASSPGGISNQPQHF
NA	TRBD1	TRBV9	TRBJ1-5	TGTGCCAGCAGCGACGGGACAGATAGCAATCAGCCCCAGCATTTT	CASSDGTDSNQPQHF
many	TRBD2	TRBV29-1	TRBJ2-7	TGCAGCGTCCTAGCGGGAGGAACCTACGAGCAGTACTTC	CSVLAGGTYEQYF
few	NA	TRBV19	TRBJ1-1	TGTGCCAGTAGTATATCGCCCGGATTGAACACTGAAGCTTTCTTT	CASSISPGLNTEAFF
many	NA	TRBV29-1	TRBJ2-5	TGCAGCGTAGGAGCGGAAGAAGAGACCCAGTACTTC	CSVGAEEETQYF
NA	NA	TRBV3-1	TRBJ1-1	TGTGCCAGCAGCCATCAGGGGTTCGGGAGGACTGAAGCTTTCTTT	CASSHQGFGRTEAFF
many	NA	TRBV29-1	TRBJ2-7	TGCAGCGTTGAAGATCAGAGCTCCTACGAGCAGTACTTC	CSVEDQSSYEQYF
many	NA	TRBV25-1	TRBJ1-1	TGTGCCAGCGCCGAGGGAGCTGAAGCTTTCTTT	CASAEGAEAFF
NA	NA	TRBV28	TRBJ2-7	TGTGCCAGCAGTTTAGAGGGGGGCGGTTACGAGCAGTACTTC	CASSLEGGGYEQYF
many	NA	TRBV7-2	TRBJ1-6	TGTGCCAGCAGCTTAGTAGGGACGTACAATTCACCCCTCCACTTT	CASSLVGTYNSPLHF
NA	NA	TRBV7-8	TRBJ1-5	TGTGCCAGCAGCTTAGTTAGGACAAGCAATCAGCCCCAGCATTTT	CASSLVRTSNQPQHF
few	NA	TRBV20-1	TRBJ1-1	TGCAGTGCTAGTAGGAAGGGGTTGAACACTGAAGCTTTCTTT	CSASRKGLNTEAFF
NA	TRBD1	TRBV7-2	TRBJ1-4	TGCGCCAGCAGCCAAGAGGTGGCGATTGGGGACAGGGGGGAAAAACTGTTTTTT	CASSQEVAIGDRGEKLFF
NA	TRBD1	TRBV25-1	TRBJ1-1	TGTGCCAGCAGAAAGACAGGGGGCTACACTGAAGCTTTCTTT	CASRKTGGYTEAFF
NA	NA	TRBV29-1	TRBJ1-2	TGCAGCATCCCCTCGGGAGGGGGGTACGACTACACCTTC	CSIPSGGGYDYTF
NA	TRBD2	TRBV5-6	TRBJ2-2	TGTGCCAGCAGCCCCACCTTCGCGGGGGGGCCGGAGGAGCTGTTTTTT	CASSPTFAGGPEELFF
few	NA	TRBV20-1	TRBJ2-7	TGCAGTGCTAGAGATTCGATCCCAACAGAGTACTTC	CSARDSIPTEYF
many	NA	TRBV7-2	TRBJ1-6	TGTGCCAGCAGCTCCAACCCGACGGGAGCAAATTCACCCCTCCACTTT	CASSSNPTGANSPLHF